This T cell receptor (beta chain) was sequenced during a study of blood T cells in healthy people across ages. A remark on this clonotype: Antigen unknown.

A second PCR, run for about 7 to 11 cycles, used a sample-barcoded 5' primer plus a J-beta primer mix. With 12 random nucleotides, a template-switch adaptor tagged each individual cDNA molecule. TCRdb re-derived calls from the 5' RACE reads in MiXCR, one entry per CDR3 protein. Of hundreds of thousands of distinct CDR3 sequences in the sample, roughly three fifths are singletons; the top ten hold 25% to 30%. General study points: Long-lived donors had more naive CD4+ cells and higher diversity than aged donors.

The donors, healthy Caucasians from Russia, were aged roughly 6 to 100. Collection of ten milliliters of peripheral blood was performed for each donor. The CDR3 covers 17 residues. V lost 3 bases to trimming and J lost 7 bases; unmatched junction nucleotides: 9. Germline V gene lookup returns CDR1 LGHDT and CDR2 YNNKEL (reference sequence). Sequencing was done on a sample of blood. This TCR was recovered from a man aged 40-49 years in good health. J is TRBJ1-4 and V is TRBV3-1, with 12 bases aligning to TRBD1. The chain's CDR3 is CASSQPGQGARSEKLFF. CDR3 coding DNA: TGTGCCAGCAGCCAGCCGGGACAGGGGGCGCGGAGTGAAAAACTGTTTTTT.